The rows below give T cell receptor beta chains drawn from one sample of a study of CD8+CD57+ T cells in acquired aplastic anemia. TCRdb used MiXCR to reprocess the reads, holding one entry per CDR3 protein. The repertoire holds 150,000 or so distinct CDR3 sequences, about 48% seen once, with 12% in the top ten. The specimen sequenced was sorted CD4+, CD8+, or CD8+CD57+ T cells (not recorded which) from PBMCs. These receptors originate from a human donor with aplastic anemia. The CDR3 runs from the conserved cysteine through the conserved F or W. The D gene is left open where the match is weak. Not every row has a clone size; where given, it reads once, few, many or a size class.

cdr3_aa: CASSQDWGNSPLHF; cdr3_nt: TGTGCCAGCAGCCAAGATTGGGGGAATTCACCCCTCCACTTT; cdr3_length: 14; j_call: TRBJ1-6; v_call: TRBV4-2; clone_size: few; d_call: -
cdr3_aa: CSATTGQGRGTQYF; cdr3_nt: TGCAGTGCTACCACGGGACAGGGGCGCGGGACCCAGTACTTC; cdr3_length: 14; j_call: TRBJ2-5; v_call: TRBV20-1; clone_size: -; d_call: TRBD1
cdr3_aa: CASSEGTGGAYGYTF; cdr3_nt: TGTGCCAGCAGTGAAGGGACAGGGGGCGCGTATGGCTACACCTTC; cdr3_length: 15; j_call: TRBJ1-2; v_call: TRBV25-1; clone_size: -; d_call: TRBD1
cdr3_aa: CAGSSRVSGEPQGGETQYF; cdr3_nt: TGTGCCGGCAGTTCCCGGGTTAGCGGGGAGCCACAAGGGGGAGAGACCCAGTACTTC; cdr3_length: 19; j_call: TRBJ2-5; v_call: TRBV27; clone_size: -; d_call: TRBD2
cdr3_aa: CASSDPGGENTIYF; cdr3_nt: TGTGCCAGCAGTGACCCAGGTGGCGAAAACACCATATATTTT; cdr3_length: 14; j_call: TRBJ1-3; v_call: TRBV2; clone_size: once; d_call: -
cdr3_aa: CASSKLSATYEQYF; cdr3_nt: TGTGCCAGTAGTAAACTTAGCGCTACCTACGAGCAGTACTTC; cdr3_length: 14; j_call: TRBJ2-7; v_call: TRBV19; clone_size: few; d_call: -
cdr3_aa: CASSFGRSNGEQYF; cdr3_nt: TGTGCCAGCAGCTTTGGTCGCTCAAACGGTGAGCAGTACTTC; cdr3_length: 14; j_call: TRBJ2-7; v_call: TRBV5-4; clone_size: -; d_call: -
cdr3_aa: CASSQDGTGGRNEQFF; cdr3_nt: TGTGCCAGCAGCCAAGATGGGACAGGGGGCCGGAATGAGCAGTTCTTC; cdr3_length: 16; j_call: TRBJ2-1; v_call: TRBV14; clone_size: -; d_call: TRBD1
cdr3_aa: CASRWGSTGELFF; cdr3_nt: TGTGCCAGCAGGTGGGGTTCGACCGGGGAGCTGTTTTTT; cdr3_length: 13; j_call: TRBJ2-2; v_call: TRBV24-1; clone_size: -; d_call: -
cdr3_aa: CASSELGGNGYTF; cdr3_nt: TGTGCCAGCAGTGAACTCGGGGGCAATGGCTACACCTTC; cdr3_length: 13; j_call: TRBJ1-2; v_call: TRBV2; clone_size: -; d_call: -
cdr3_aa: CASRSLLTGRQETQYF; cdr3_nt: TGTGCCAGCAGATCGCTCCTGACAGGGCGACAAGAGACCCAGTACTTC; cdr3_length: 16; j_call: TRBJ2-5; v_call: TRBV6-1; clone_size: many; d_call: TRBD1
cdr3_aa: CASSSGLAGGNQETQYF; cdr3_nt: TGTGCCAGCAGCTCCGGCCTAGCGGGGGGTAACCAAGAGACCCAGTACTTC; cdr3_length: 17; j_call: TRBJ2-5; v_call: TRBV7-3; clone_size: many; d_call: TRBD2
cdr3_aa: CASSRLAGNPDTQYF; cdr3_nt: TGTGCCAGTAGTAGACTAGCGGGAAATCCAGATACGCAGTATTTT; cdr3_length: 15; j_call: TRBJ2-3; v_call: TRBV19; clone_size: -; d_call: TRBD2
cdr3_aa: CASSISSTAFF; cdr3_nt: TGTGCCAGTAGTATTAGTAGTACAGCTTTCTTT; cdr3_length: 11; j_call: TRBJ1-1; v_call: TRBV19; clone_size: -; d_call: -
cdr3_aa: CASSLGIGGNTEAFF; cdr3_nt: TGTGCCAGCAGTTTAGGGATAGGGGGGAACACTGAAGCTTTCTTT; cdr3_length: 15; j_call: TRBJ1-1; v_call: TRBV12-3/TRBV12-4; clone_size: many; d_call: -
cdr3_aa: CATSGPPPSARPHF; cdr3_nt: TGTGCCACCAGCGGACCCCCCCCGTCGGCGAGACCCCACTTC; cdr3_length: 14; j_call: TRBJ2-1; v_call: TRBV15; clone_size: -; d_call: -
cdr3_aa: CASTTQWGGEQFF; cdr3_nt: TGCGCCAGCACCACCCAGTGGGGAGGTGAGCAGTTCTTC; cdr3_length: 13; j_call: TRBJ2-1; v_call: TRBV10-1; clone_size: -; d_call: -
cdr3_aa: CATSALTSGGEFNEQFF; cdr3_nt: TGTGCCACCAGTGCCTTGACTAGCGGGGGCGAATTCAATGAGCAGTTCTTC; cdr3_length: 17; j_call: TRBJ2-1; v_call: TRBV24-1; clone_size: many; d_call: TRBD2
cdr3_aa: CASSLELPYEQYF; cdr3_nt: TGTGCCAGCAGCTTAGAGCTCCCCTACGAGCAGTACTTC; cdr3_length: 13; j_call: TRBJ2-7; v_call: TRBV7-9; clone_size: many; d_call: -
cdr3_aa: CATSDTLRPELNTGELFF; cdr3_nt: TGTGCCACCAGTGACACTCTTCGTCCGGAGTTGAACACCGGGGAGCTGTTCTTT; cdr3_length: 18; j_call: TRBJ2-2; v_call: TRBV24-1; clone_size: -; d_call: -
cdr3_aa: CASRYRHEQFF; cdr3_nt: TGTGCCAGCAGGTATCGTCATGAGCAGTTCTTC; cdr3_length: 11; j_call: TRBJ2-1; v_call: TRBV2; clone_size: -; d_call: -
cdr3_aa: CASSRNNLGTYEQYF; cdr3_nt: TGTGCCAGTAGTCGAAACAACCTAGGAACCTACGAGCAGTACTTC; cdr3_length: 15; j_call: TRBJ2-7; v_call: TRBV19; clone_size: -; d_call: -
cdr3_aa: CASSFGMGTGELFF; cdr3_nt: TGCGCCAGCAGCTTCGGAATGGGAACCGGGGAGCTGTTTTTT; cdr3_length: 14; j_call: TRBJ2-2; v_call: TRBV5-1; clone_size: -; d_call: -
cdr3_aa: CASSPLGPQGAYEQYF; cdr3_nt: TGTGCCAGTAGTCCCTTGGGCCCACAGGGGGCCTACGAGCAGTACTTC; cdr3_length: 16; j_call: TRBJ2-7; v_call: TRBV19; clone_size: -; d_call: TRBD1
cdr3_aa: CASSGRGGADNEQYF; cdr3_nt: TGTGCCAGCAGCGGTCGCGGGGGGGCAGACAATGAGCAGTACTTC; cdr3_length: 15; j_call: TRBJ2-7; v_call: TRBV5-5; clone_size: -; d_call: TRBD2
cdr3_aa: CSAQSGGASDTQYF; cdr3_nt: TGCAGTGCTCAAAGCGGGGGGGCATCAGATACGCAGTATTTT; cdr3_length: 14; j_call: TRBJ2-3; v_call: TRBV20-1; clone_size: -; d_call: TRBD2
cdr3_aa: CASGFRDREYSPLHF; cdr3_nt: TGTGCCAGCGGATTCCGGGACAGGGAATACTCACCCCTCCACTTT; cdr3_length: 15; j_call: TRBJ1-6; v_call: TRBV5-8; clone_size: many; d_call: TRBD1
cdr3_aa: CASSYSTSGGADTQYF; cdr3_nt: TGTGCCAGCAGTTACTCGACTAGCGGGGGGGCGGATACGCAGTATTTT; cdr3_length: 16; j_call: TRBJ2-3; v_call: TRBV6-5; clone_size: many; d_call: TRBD2
cdr3_aa: CASSQQGPEFF; cdr3_nt: TGTGCCAGCAGCCAACAGGGTCCTGAGTTCTTC; cdr3_length: 11; j_call: TRBJ2-1; v_call: TRBV14; clone_size: once; d_call: -
cdr3_aa: CASSLGAGARAGYTF; cdr3_nt: TGTGCCAGCAGCTTAGGGGCGGGGGCCCGGGCTGGCTACACCTTC; cdr3_length: 15; j_call: TRBJ1-2; v_call: TRBV7-9; clone_size: many; d_call: -
cdr3_aa: CASRTAGSSTDTQYF; cdr3_nt: TGTGCCAGTAGAACGGCAGGGTCTAGCACAGATACGCAGTATTTT; cdr3_length: 15; j_call: TRBJ2-3; v_call: TRBV19; clone_size: many; d_call: -
cdr3_aa: CASSAGPDQPQHF; cdr3_nt: TGTGCCAGCAGCGCCGGCCCGGATCAGCCCCAGCATTTT; cdr3_length: 13; j_call: TRBJ1-5; v_call: TRBV7-3; clone_size: once; d_call: -
cdr3_aa: CASSLSIGSGGTQYF; cdr3_nt: TGTGCCAGCAGTTTATCGATCGGGAGCGGGGGGACCCAGTACTTC; cdr3_length: 15; j_call: TRBJ2-5; v_call: TRBV27; clone_size: many; d_call: TRBD2
cdr3_aa: CATSDPGQDNNEQYF; cdr3_nt: TGTGCCACCAGTGATCCGGGACAGGATAACAACGAGCAGTACTTC; cdr3_length: 15; j_call: TRBJ2-7; v_call: TRBV24-1; clone_size: -; d_call: TRBD1
cdr3_aa: CSARDLGLGNTGELFF; cdr3_nt: TGCAGTGCTAGAGATCTGGGACTAGGCAACACCGGGGAGCTGTTTTTT; cdr3_length: 16; j_call: TRBJ2-2; v_call: TRBV20-1; clone_size: few; d_call: TRBD2
cdr3_aa: CASSPRIQQVPENTEAFF; cdr3_nt: TGTGCCAGCTCACCGCGGATCCAACAAGTACCAGAGAACACTGAAGCTTTCTTT; cdr3_length: 18; j_call: TRBJ1-1; v_call: TRBV18; clone_size: few; d_call: -
cdr3_aa: CASSEEGRQETQYF; cdr3_nt: TGCGCCAGCAGTGAGGAAGGGCGTCAAGAGACCCAGTACTTC; cdr3_length: 14; j_call: TRBJ2-5; v_call: TRBV10-2; clone_size: many; d_call: -
cdr3_aa: CASIRQGTGLVEQYF; cdr3_nt: TGTGCCAGCATACGCCAGGGGACTGGCTTGGTCGAGCAGTACTTC; cdr3_length: 15; j_call: TRBJ2-7; v_call: TRBV2; clone_size: -; d_call: -
cdr3_aa: CATSWGQGKAGELFF; cdr3_nt: TGTGCCACCAGCTGGGGACAGGGTAAAGCCGGGGAGCTGTTTTTT; cdr3_length: 15; j_call: TRBJ2-2; v_call: TRBV15; clone_size: -; d_call: TRBD1
cdr3_aa: CSAPEGGRNEQFF; cdr3_nt: TGCAGTGCTCCGGAGGGGGGTAGGAATGAGCAGTTCTTC; cdr3_length: 13; j_call: TRBJ2-1; v_call: TRBV20-1; clone_size: few; d_call: -
cdr3_aa: CASSVAGSPLHF; cdr3_nt: TGTGCCAGCAGCGTAGCCGGTTCACCCCTCCACTTT; cdr3_length: 12; j_call: TRBJ1-6; v_call: TRBV9; clone_size: -; d_call: -
cdr3_aa: CASSSPGRYEQYF; cdr3_nt: TGTGCCAGCAGCTCCCCGGGGCGCTACGAGCAGTACTTC; cdr3_length: 13; j_call: TRBJ2-7; v_call: TRBV7-2; clone_size: few; d_call: -
cdr3_aa: CASSFNTEPPLHF; cdr3_nt: TGCGCCAGCAGCTTCAATACGGAGCCACCCCTCCACTTT; cdr3_length: 13; j_call: TRBJ1-6; v_call: TRBV5-1; clone_size: few; d_call: -
cdr3_aa: CASSTLGGFEQYF; cdr3_nt: TGTGCCAGTAGTACTCTTGGGGGGTTCGAGCAGTACTTC; cdr3_length: 13; j_call: TRBJ2-7; v_call: TRBV19; clone_size: once; d_call: -
cdr3_aa: CASGQQNGEYEQYF; cdr3_nt: TGCGCCAGCGGCCAACAAAATGGAGAATACGAGCAGTACTTC; cdr3_length: 14; j_call: TRBJ2-7; v_call: TRBV4-1; clone_size: -; d_call: -
cdr3_aa: CSARPTLGLSTDTQYF; cdr3_nt: TGCAGTGCTAGACCCACATTGGGACTTAGCACAGATACGCAGTATTTT; cdr3_length: 16; j_call: TRBJ2-3; v_call: TRBV20-1; clone_size: -; d_call: -
cdr3_aa: CSARGLTDTQYF; cdr3_nt: TGCAGTGCTAGAGGACTCACAGATACGCAGTATTTT; cdr3_length: 12; j_call: TRBJ2-3; v_call: TRBV20-1; clone_size: -; d_call: -